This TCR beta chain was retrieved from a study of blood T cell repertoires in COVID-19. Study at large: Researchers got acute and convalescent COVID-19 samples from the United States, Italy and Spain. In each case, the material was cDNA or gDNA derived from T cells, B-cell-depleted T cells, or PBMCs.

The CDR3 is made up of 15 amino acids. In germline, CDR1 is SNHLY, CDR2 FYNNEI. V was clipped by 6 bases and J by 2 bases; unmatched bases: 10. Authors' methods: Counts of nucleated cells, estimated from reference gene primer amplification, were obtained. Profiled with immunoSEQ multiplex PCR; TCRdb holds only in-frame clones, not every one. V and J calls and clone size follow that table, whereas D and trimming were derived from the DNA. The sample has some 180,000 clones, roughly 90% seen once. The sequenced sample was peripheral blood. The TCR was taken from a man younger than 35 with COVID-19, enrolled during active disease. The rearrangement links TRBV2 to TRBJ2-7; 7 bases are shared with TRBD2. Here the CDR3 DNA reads TGTGCCAGCAGAGAGAGACTAGCACAAACCTACGAGCAGTACTTC. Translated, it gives CASRERLAQTYEQYF.